These 7 T cell receptor beta chains were sequenced from one sample in a study of cytomegalovirus exposure and HLA in healthy donors. With 60 Vbeta and 13 Jbeta primers, the PCR was carried out. Here immunoSEQ multiplex PCR was the method, and the copy in TCRdb shows in-frame clones only, minus some. The sample carries approximately 100,000 clones, less than 85% recorded once. Sequenced material: PBMCs. The receptors stem from a male donor in good health and CMV-seronegative.

Only one count was recorded for this clone. The genes are TRBV28 and TRBJ1-2; TRBD1 aligns across 9 bases. Germline CDR1 reads MDHEN; CDR2 reads SYDVKM. V was clipped by 1 base and J by 6 bases; unmatched bases: 6. This CDR3 has 15 residues. The CDR3: CASSLSPDRGDGYTF. The CDR3 region has the DNA TGTGCCAGCAGTTTATCCCCAGACAGGGGGGATGGCTACACCTTC.

The chain is built from TRBV30 and TRBJ1-3; 9 positions agree with TRBD1. V was clipped by 3 bases and J by 1 base; unmatched bases: 16. The CDR3 length is 19 residues. The V gene's germline CDR1 is GTSNPN and CDR2 SVGIG (reference sequence). The CDR3 protein is CAWSPLGTGFFTSGNTIYF. CDR3 sequence (DNA): TGTGCCTGGAGCCCGCTGGGGACAGGGTTTTTTACTTCTGGAAACACCATATATTTT.

The chain carries TRBV6-1 and TRBJ2-7; tentative D call: TRBD2 (5 bases). This CDR3 has 14 amino acids. With 3 bases removed from V and 0 bases from J, the gap between germline ends came to 9 bases. The germline CDR1 and CDR2 sequences are MNHNS and SASEGT. The chain's CDR3 is CASSDGGVSYEQYF. Here the CDR3 DNA reads TGTGCCAGCAGTGATGGAGGAGTCTCCTACGAGCAGTACTTC.

The CDR3 spells CASSESSGSGETQYF. The CDR3 DNA follows: TGTGCCAGCAGCGAGTCATCAGGGTCCGGAGAGACCCAGTACTTC. The chain employs TRBV6-4 and TRBJ2-5, with D possibly matching TRBD1 (5 bases). The CDR3 totals 15 residues. V gave up 6 bases and J gave up 4 bases, with 18 bases separating them. The V gene's germline CDR1 is MRHNA and CDR2 SNTAGT.

The chain couples TRBV27 to TRBJ2-7; D is perhaps TRBD1 (5 bases). The CDR3 is 14 residues long. With 6 bases removed from V and 3 bases from J, the gap between germline ends came to 15 bases. From germline, CDR1 is MNHEY and CDR2 SMNVEV (reference sequence). As DNA, the CDR3 is TGTGCCAGCAGCCAGACCAGGGCCCTCTACGAGCAGTACTTC. Translated, it gives CASSQTRALYEQYF.

In this sample, this clone turned up a few times. V gene TRBV28 combines with J gene TRBJ1-5; 10 nucleotides align to TRBD1. The CDR3 sequence is 13 residues long. Germline V lookup: CDR1 MDHEN, CDR2 SYDVKM. V lost 8 bases and J lost 5; bases outside the gene matches: 3. The CDR3 DNA sequence: TGTGCCAGCGGGACAGGGGCCGATCAGCCCCAGCATTTT. It is translated as CASGTGADQPQHF.

This rearrangement joins TRBV5-1 to TRBJ2-7; D might be TRBD2 (6 bases). Germline loops: CDR1 SGHRS, CDR2 YFSETQ. V lost 3 bases, J lost 4 bases, and 11 bases lay in between. CDR3 size: 13 residues. The CDR3 reads CASSSGLLYEQYF. DNA of the CDR3: TGCGCCAGCAGCTCGGGACTCCTATACGAGCAGTACTTC.